This TCR beta chain emerged from a study of blood T cell repertoires in COVID-19. Libraries were prepared by immunoSEQ multiplex PCR; TCRdb keeps only in-frame clonotypes and omits some of them. The data contain about 240,000 clones, around 84% of them singletons. The receptor comes from a woman aged 18-35 years with acute or convalescent COVID-19. The sequenced sample consisted of peripheral blood.

The CDR3, as DNA: TGTGCCAGTCTGTCCGAGGGCTACGAGCAGTACTTC. Protein product: CASLSEGYEQYF. The V gene is TRBV19, the J gene TRBJ2-7; perhaps TRBD2 as D (5 bases). The CDR3 contains 12 residues. CDR1 is LNHDA, CDR2 SQIVND, per germline (reference sequence). V was pared by 8 bases and J by 3 bases, with 11 bases between.